This T cell receptor (beta chain) stems from a study of sequential checkpoint blockade in melanoma. V shed 4 bases, J shed 4 bases, and the junction held 13 bases outside the gene matches. This CDR3 region has 17 residues. Clones were sequenced by immunoSEQ multiplex PCR, and TCRdb holds only the in-frame ones, with some missing. The table has 15,000 to 20,000 clones, about 80% seen once. This clone came up a few times. Treatment meaning: randomized to nivolumab then ipilimumab (arm A) or the reverse (arm B). This TCR was recovered from a human donor with melanoma. The material sequenced was CD8+ T cells sorted from blood (inferred from file names), taken from a patient given nivolumab and ipilimumab in sequence. This chain links TRBV23-1 with TRBJ2-7; 10 positions match TRBD1. TRBV23-1 is an ORF, and what it does is uncertain. The CDR3 DNA reads TGCGCCAGCAGTCGTCGGCCCCGGGACAGGGGTAGATACGAGCAGTACTTC. Amino acids: CASSRRPRDRGRYEQYF.